The 30 T cell receptor beta chains below come from one sample, sequenced in a study of lymphopenia after photon versus proton radiotherapy. The method was immunoSEQ multiplex PCR; TCRdb's version includes in-frame clones alone and lacks a portion of them. The sample holds about 17,000 clones, around 83% seen once. Sequencing used peripheral blood, obtained from a patient treated with proton-based radiotherapy. The receptor source for this set is a man between 65 and 79 years old with pancreatic cancer.

This rearrangement joins TRBV5-8 to TRBJ1-6; TRBD1 agrees at 7 bases. Germline V gives CDR1 SGHTS, CDR2 YDEGEE. The CDR3 spans 14 residues. The trim removed 4 bases at V and 7 bases at J, leaving 5 bases unmatched. CDR3 DNA sequence: TGTGCCAGCAGCCGACAGGGTCTAAATTCACCCCTCCACTTT. Residues: CASSRQGLNSPLHF.

The rearrangement links TRBV18 to TRBJ1-2; tentative D call: TRBD1 (6 bases). This CDR3 is built from 14 residues. V was clipped by 4 bases and J by 7 bases, with 16 bases between them. Germline V gene sequence: CDR1 KGHSH, CDR2 LQKENI. CDR3 sequence: CASSRDTSPVGYTF. The CDR3, as DNA: TGTGCCAGCTCACGGGACACCTCCCCGGTTGGCTACACCTTC.

The J gene is TRBJ1-1, the V gene TRBV5-1, with D uncertain. The V gene's germline CDR1 is SGHRS and CDR2 YFSETQ. The CDR3 has 14 amino acids. Trimming removed 5 bases from V and 4 bases from J, with 15 bases in between. CDR3 protein: CASSSYELGTEAFF. CDR3 nucleotide sequence: TGCGCCAGCAGTTCATACGAACTAGGCACTGAAGCTTTCTTT. The full variable domain, completed using reference TRBV5-1 and TRBJ1-1, is KAGVTQTPRYLIKTRGQQVTLSCSPISGHRSVSWYQQTPGQGLQFLFEYFSETQRNKGNFPGRFSGRQFSNSRSEMNVSTLELGDSALYLCASSSYELGTEAFFGQGTRLTVV.

Remarks on this clone: Other nucleotide sequences in the sample specify the same CDR3. The rearrangement links TRBV19 to TRBJ2-1; 9 nucleotides agree with TRBD2. Germline V CDR1 and CDR2: LNHDA, SQIVND (reference sequence). The junction had 2 bases not matched to a gene; V was cut back by 4 bases and J by 1 base. The CDR3 has 15 residues. The CDR3 reads CASSTLAGSYNEQFF. The CDR3 DNA sequence: TGTGCCAGTAGTACGCTAGCGGGATCCTACAATGAGCAGTTCTTC.

The CDR3 loop is CASSLRTGDSTDTQYF. CDR3 bases: TGTGCCAGCAGCCTACGGACAGGAGATAGCACAGATACGCAGTATTTT. J is TRBJ2-3 and V is TRBV7-9; TRBD1 matches at 7 bases. Germline V gives CDR1 SEHNR, CDR2 FQNEAQ (reference sequence). V dropped 5 bases and J dropped 0; count of bases not matched to a gene: 8. The CDR3 has 16 amino acids.

The J gene is TRBJ2-1, the V gene TRBV18; D is perhaps TRBD1 (5 bases). The CDR3 is 15 amino acids. With 6 bases removed from V and 0 bases from J, the gap between germline ends came to 12 bases. Germline V CDR1 and CDR2: KGHSH, LQKENI. The DNA for the CDR3 is TGTGCCAGCTCCAACCGACAGAGCTCCTACAATGAGCAGTTCTTC. It translates to CASSNRQSSYNEQFF.

The chain combines TRBV6-5 with TRBJ1-4, with a weak D call TRBD1 (5 bases). The CDR3 is 13 amino acids. The V gene's germline CDR1 is MNHEY and CDR2 SVGAGI. Trimming cost V 5 bases and J 8 bases, with 12 bases left between them. CDR3 amino acids: CASSSTRGEKLFF. The CDR3 region has the DNA TGTGCCAGCAGTAGTACTCGGGGGGAAAAACTGTTTTTT.

In its sample, this clone was seen once. The chain combines TRBV29-1 with TRBJ1-1, with D perhaps TRBD1 (5 bases). V lost 3 bases to trimming and J lost 4 bases, with 12 bases between them. The germline gives CDR1 SQVTM, CDR2 ANQGSEA. The CDR3 covers 13 residues. CDR3 DNA: TGCAGCGTTGATAAGGGGTTAGGCACTGAAGCTTTCTTT. Protein product: CSVDKGLGTEAFF.

The rearrangement links TRBV5-1 to TRBJ2-1; 9 nucleotides line up with TRBD2. The CDR3 is 16 residues long. Looked up from germline, CDR1 is SGHRS and CDR2 is YFSETQ. After removal of 2 bases from V and 4 bases from J, the junction contained 7 bases not matched to a gene. The CDR3 loop reads CASSFIAGVPYNEQFF. As DNA, the CDR3 is TGCGCCAGCAGCTTCATAGCGGGAGTTCCATACAATGAGCAGTTCTTC.

V and J are TRBV6-5 and TRBJ2-7; the match to TRBD2 covers 7 bases. The CDR3 extends over 13 amino acids. Looked up from germline, CDR1 is MNHEY and CDR2 is SVGAGI. V lost 10 bases, J lost 5 bases, and 11 bases stayed unmatched. The CDR3 spells CATVGGIRNEQYF. The CDR3 DNA reads TGTGCCACCGTGGGGGGGATTCGAAACGAGCAGTACTTC.

The V gene is TRBV19, the J gene TRBJ1-1, with 7 bases matching TRBD1. V lost 3 bases and J lost 6; bases outside the gene matches: 10. The germline V gene has CDR1 LNHDA and CDR2 SQIVND (reference sequence). The length of the CDR3 is 15 residues. CDR3 nucleotides: TGTGCCAGTAGTATCAGTCAGGGGGGATTGTCTGAAGCTTTCTTT. Its protein is CASSISQGGLSEAFF.

The chain links TRBV6-1 to TRBJ2-1; 8 bases map to TRBD2. Germline CDR1 MNHNS, CDR2 SASEGT. CDR3 size: 17 residues. With V trimmed by 2 bases and J by 5 bases, 11 bases remained unmatched. CDR3 DNA sequence: TGTGCCAGCAGTGAACGGGGGGGTCCGGGAATGAACAATGAGCAGTTCTTC. It encodes CASSERGGPGMNNEQFF.

The chain has TRBV6-1 and TRBJ1-1; D uncertain. Looked up from germline, CDR1 is MNHNS and CDR2 is SASEGT. This CDR3 spans 14 amino acids. With 2 bases removed from V and 1 base from J, the gap between germline ends came to 8 bases. DNA for the CDR3: TGTGCCAGCAGTGAACCTCACGGGAACACTGAAGCTTTCTTT. Protein product: CASSEPHGNTEAFF.

This clone was observed once. The chain uses TRBV18 and TRBJ2-7; TRBD2 agrees at 12 bases. The CDR3 is 15 amino acids. V lost 4 bases and J lost 7; bases outside the gene matches: 8. Looked up from germline, CDR1 is KGHSH and CDR2 is LQKENI. The CDR3: CASSLPGLAGWEQYF. DNA for the CDR3: TGTGCCAGCTCACTTCCCGGACTAGCGGGATGGGAGCAGTACTTC.

This clone was counted once. The chain couples TRBV30 to TRBJ2-3, with TRBD2 as a possible D gene (6 bases). V dropped 4 bases and J dropped 3 bases, with 14 bases sitting between them. The CDR3 loop spans 14 amino acids. The germline gives CDR1 GTSNPN, CDR2 SVGIG (reference sequence). In DNA, the CDR3 is TGTGCCTGGATTCCGGGAGCAGTGACAGATACGCAGTATTTT. The encoded protein is CAWIPGAVTDTQYF.

The gene calls are TRBV6-6 and TRBJ1-6; 7 bases agree with TRBD1. The germline CDR1 and CDR2 sequences are MNHNY and SVGAGI (reference sequence). There are 16 residues in the CDR3. V shed 4 bases, J shed 7 bases, and the junction held 10 bases outside the gene matches. CDR3 in amino acids: CASSFQPGQRNSPLHF. CDR3 coding DNA: TGTGCCAGCAGTTTTCAACCGGGACAGAGGAATTCACCCCTCCACTTT.

The rearrangement uses TRBV5-1 and TRBJ2-4, with TRBD1 identical over 10 bases. V shed 6 bases, J shed 5 bases, and the junction held 5 bases outside the gene matches. The CDR3 runs 14 residues. CDR1 is SGHRS, CDR2 YFSETQ, per germline. In DNA form, the CDR3 reads TGCGCCAGCACTTGGACAGGGGGAGAAAACATTCAGTACTTC. Protein product: CASTWTGGENIQYF.

V usage is TRBV30 and J usage is TRBJ1-2; D unclear. The CDR3 loop spans 13 amino acids. Per germline, CDR1 GTSNPN and CDR2 SVGIG (reference sequence). Trimming left V 0 bases short and J 8 bases short, with 13 bases between. The CDR3 bases are TGTGCCTGGAGTGTACTTTCGGGTAGCGGCTACACCTTC. Protein: CAWSVLSGSGYTF.

J is TRBJ2-5 and V is TRBV5-4; 9 bases are shared with TRBD1. This CDR3 has 14 amino acids. Germline V gene data show CDR1 as SGHNT and CDR2 as YYREEE (reference sequence). The ends lost 0 bases at V and 5 bases at J; junction bases unmatched: 2. The CDR3 here is CASSLEQGAETQYF. The CDR3 nucleotides are TGTGCCAGCAGCTTGGAACAGGGGGCTGAGACCCAGTACTTC.

V gene TRBV4-1 combines with J gene TRBJ2-2; D gene unclear. The CDR3 runs 14 residues. Germline CDR1 and CDR2: MGHRA and YSYEKL. Between the trimmed V and J ends, which lost 3 bases and 4 bases, there was a span of 9 bases. Here the CDR3 reads CASSQPPGTGELFF. In DNA, the CDR3 is TGCGCCAGCAGCCAGCCCCCGGGCACCGGGGAGCTGTTTTTT.

The rearrangement joins TRBV29-1 to TRBJ1-2; 7 positions match TRBD1. CDR1 is SQVTM, CDR2 ANQGSEA, per germline. The trim removed 4 bases at V and 3 bases at J, leaving 5 bases unmatched. The CDR3 is 13 residues long. This chain's CDR3 is CSVGAGQYYGYTF. The CDR3 DNA reads TGCAGCGTTGGGGCGGGACAGTACTATGGCTACACCTTC.

V gene TRBV7-9 combines with J gene TRBJ1-2, with 10 bases identical to TRBD1. The CDR3 has 17 amino acids. V shed 0 bases, J shed 4 bases, and the junction held 8 bases outside the gene matches. Germline V lookup: CDR1 SEHNR, CDR2 FQNEAQ (reference sequence). The CDR3 is CASSLADRGPVSYGYTF. In DNA, the CDR3 is TGTGCCAGCAGCTTAGCTGACAGGGGGCCTGTAAGCTATGGCTACACCTTC.

This chain connects TRBV5-6 to TRBJ2-7; 9 nucleotides align to TRBD2. There are 14 residues in the CDR3. After removal of 3 bases from V and 2 bases from J, the junction contained 3 bases not matched to a gene. Germline V gives CDR1 SGHDT, CDR2 YYEEEE. This chain's CDR3 is CASSYSGGTYEQYF. DNA for the CDR3: TGTGCCAGCAGCTATAGCGGGGGAACCTACGAGCAGTACTTC.

The V and J genes are TRBV19 and TRBJ1-3; D not certain. The CDR3 loop spans 19 amino acids. Germline CDR1 LNHDA, CDR2 SQIVND (reference sequence). With 11 bases removed from V and 0 bases from J, the gap between germline ends came to 29 bases. The CDR3 coding sequence is TGTGCCTCGTCCGCGGCGGGGAAGGGTAGCTCGGACTCTGGAAACACCATATATTTT. The encoded protein is CASSAAGKGSSDSGNTIYF.

The V and J genes are TRBV19 and TRBJ1-2; 9 bases align to TRBD1. V trimming: 6 bases; J trimming: 5 bases; junction bases outside the gene matches: 7. The germline V gene has CDR1 LNHDA and CDR2 SQIVND (reference sequence). The CDR3 runs 14 residues. As DNA, the CDR3 is TGTGCCAGTAGACCCCCTGGACAGGGGTATGGCTACACCTTC. Amino acid sequence: CASRPPGQGYGYTF.

This clone was seen a single time. The gene calls are TRBV6-6 and TRBJ1-2; TRBD1 matches 9 bases. CDR3 length equals 15 residues. V lost 5 bases and J lost 4; bases outside the gene matches: 8. Germline V gene lookup returns CDR1 MNHNY and CDR2 SVGAGI (reference sequence). The DNA for the CDR3 is TGTGCCAGCAGTCAGGGTGGGACAGGGTTCTATGGCTACACCTTC. Amino acid sequence: CASSQGGTGFYGYTF.

The rearrangement uses TRBV13 and TRBJ2-3, with D hard to call. Germline V gene sequence: CDR1 PRHDT, CDR2 FYEKMQ (reference sequence). The CDR3 is 15 residues long. The germline V and J ends were trimmed by 1 base and 1 base, with 9 bases remaining between them. CDR3 sequence reads: CASSLELTGTDTQYF. The CDR3 DNA is TGTGCCAGCAGCTTAGAACTAACTGGCACAGATACGCAGTATTTT. The variable domain in full, completed from reference TRBV13 and TRBJ2-3, reads AAGVIQSPRHLIKEKRETATLKCYPIPRHDTVYWYQQGPGQDPQFLISFYEKMQSDKGSIPDRFSAQQFSDYHSELNMSSLELGDSALYFCASSLELTGTDTQYFGPGTRLTVL.

This rearrangement joins TRBV5-1 to TRBJ2-3; 7 positions match TRBD1. Trimming at V came to 5 bases and at J to 3 bases, leaving 9 bases not matched to a gene. This CDR3 has 15 amino acids. Germline V gene sequence: CDR1 SGHRS, CDR2 YFSETQ. Written as DNA, the CDR3 is TGCGCCAGCAGATCAGACAGGGTTTTAACAGATACGCAGTATTTT. As protein: CASRSDRVLTDTQYF.

CDR3 region: CASSSGPTNTGELFF. CDR3 coding DNA: TGTGCCAGCAGCTCGGGACCTACTAACACCGGGGAGCTGTTTTTT. The J gene is TRBJ2-2, the V gene TRBV7-9; D could derive from TRBD1 or TRBD2 (5 bases each). This CDR3 spans 15 amino acids. Looked up from germline, CDR1 is SEHNR and CDR2 is FQNEAQ (reference sequence). The V end was cut by 4 bases, the J end by 2 bases, with 11 bases between.

Concerning this clone itself: The junction does not match germline at one end; this may be a read error. This chain uses TRBV4-2 with TRBJ2-6, with TRBD2 as a possible D gene (5 bases). The length of the CDR3 is 18 residues. Germline assignment: CDR1 LGHNA and CDR2 YNFKEQ. The CDR3 is CASGQDRPGTSGANVLTF. The CDR3 bases are TGTGCCAGCGGCCAAGATCGCCCGGGAACCTCTGGGGCCAACGTCCTGACTTTC.